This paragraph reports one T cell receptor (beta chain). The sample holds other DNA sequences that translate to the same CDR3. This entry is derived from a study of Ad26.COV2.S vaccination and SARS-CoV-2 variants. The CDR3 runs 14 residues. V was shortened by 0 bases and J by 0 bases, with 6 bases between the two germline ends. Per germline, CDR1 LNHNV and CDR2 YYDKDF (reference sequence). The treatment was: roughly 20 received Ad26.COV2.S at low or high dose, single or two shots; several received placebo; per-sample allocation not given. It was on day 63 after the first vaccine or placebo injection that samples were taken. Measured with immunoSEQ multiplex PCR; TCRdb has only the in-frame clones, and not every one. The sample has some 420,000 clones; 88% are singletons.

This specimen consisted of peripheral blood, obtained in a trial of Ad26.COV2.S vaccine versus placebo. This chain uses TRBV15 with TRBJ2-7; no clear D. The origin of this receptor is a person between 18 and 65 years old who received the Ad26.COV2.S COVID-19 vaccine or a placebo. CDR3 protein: CATSRDRASYEQYF. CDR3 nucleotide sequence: TGTGCCACCAGCAGAGATCGGGCCTCCTACGAGCAGTACTTC.